This is a list of T cell receptor beta chains from one sample in a study of blood T cell repertoires in COVID-19. TCRdb keeps only in-frame clones here, not all; method: immunoSEQ multiplex PCR. The data show fewer than 350,000 clones, 80% to 90% seen once. Material: PBMCs or T cells enriched from blood (not recorded which). These receptor sequences come from a woman in her thirties or forties with acute COVID-19. Both conserved end residues are part of each CDR3. The order of the fields is V gene, CDR3 length, J gene, D gene, clone size, CDR3 DNA, CDR3 protein. The D gene is left open where the match is weak. Expanded clones are given a class, and other clones once, few, many or no size at all.

TRBV19	13	TRBJ1-2	.	.	TGTGCCAGTGGTCCTACAGGGACGGATGGCTACACCTTC	CASGPTGTDGYTF
TRBV7-2	15	TRBJ2-7	.	.	TGTGCCAGCAGCTTACAAGGAGGGGGCTTCTACGAGCAGTACTTC	CASSLQGGGFYEQYF
TRBV12-3/TRBV12-4	13	TRBJ1-3	.	.	TGTGCCAGCAGTAGCCGATTTGGAAACACCATATATTTT	CASSSRFGNTIYF
TRBV5-8	13	TRBJ1-1	.	.	TGTGCCAGCAGCTTTTCTAGGAACACTGAAGCTTTCTTT	CASSFSRNTEAFF
TRBV21-1	17	TRBJ1-5	.	.	TGTGCCAGCAGCAAAGATATTGGTGACAGGGAACTTCAGCCCCAGCATTTT	CASSKDIGDRELQPQHF
TRBV7-2	15	TRBJ2-7	TRBD1	.	TGTGCCAGCAGCCCCCGGCGGGACAGGGGCTGCGAGCAGTACTTC	CASSPRRDRGCEQYF
TRBV29-1	11	TRBJ2-7	.	.	TGCAGCGTCGACAATTCCTACGAGCAGTACTTC	CSVDNSYEQYF
TRBV4-1	15	TRBJ2-1	TRBD2	.	TGCGCCAGCACCGAGACTAGCGGGGACTACAATGAGCAGTTCTTC	CASTETSGDYNEQFF
TRBV7-8	16	TRBJ1-5	.	many	TGTGCCAGCAGCTTAGCGTCGGGGGAGAGCAATCAGCCCCAGCATTTT	CASSLASGESNQPQHF
TRBV28	22	TRBJ2-3	.	.	TGTGCCAGCAGTTTTCAGCTTTGGTCCATGACAGCCCCGGTTCAGGGCACAGATACGCAGTATTTT	CASSFQLWSMTAPVQGTDTQYF
TRBV4-2	15	TRBJ1-2	.	.	TGTGCCAGCAGCCAAGAGGGGCAGGGCAACTATGGCTACACCTTC	CASSQEGQGNYGYTF
TRBV12-5	16	TRBJ1-2	.	.	TGTGCTAGTGGTTCGGGGAGGGGTTCTTCTAACTATGGCTACACCTTC	CASGSGRGSSNYGYTF
TRBV5-4	14	TRBJ1-1	TRBD1	.	TGTGCCAGCAGCTCCCGGGACAGGGTCACTGAAGCTTTCTTT	CASSSRDRVTEAFF
TRBV6-5	14	TRBJ1-5	.	few	TGTGCCAGCAGTTACTCTCACGGAGCTATACCCCAGCATTTT	CASSYSHGAIPQHF
TRBV6-5	12	TRBJ2-7	.	few	TGTGCCAGCATCTTGAGCCTCTACGAGCAGTACTTC	CASILSLYEQYF
TRBV6-5	15	TRBJ1-2	.	.	TGTGCCGCAGGACAGACCCAATTTGGGATTGGTGGCTACACCTTC	CAAGQTQFGIGGYTF
TRBV4-1	17	TRBJ2-1	.	.	TGCGCCAGCAGCCAAATGTTGGCAACCTTCGACTACAATGAGCAGTTCTTC	CASSQMLATFDYNEQFF
TRBV7-2	14	TRBJ2-5	.	.	TGTGCCAGCAGCTCTCGGCGCGGTCAAGAGACCCAGTACTTC	CASSSRRGQETQYF
TRBV3-1/TRBV3-2	15	TRBJ1-6	.	.	TGTGCCAGCAGCCGGGGGGGAGCCTATAATTCACCCCTCCACTTT	CASSRGGAYNSPLHF
TRBV5-1	14	TRBJ2-7	TRBD1	.	TGCGCCAGCAGTCCCGACGGGACAGGGAACGAGCAGTACTTC	CASSPDGTGNEQYF
TRBV6-5	15	TRBJ1-1	TRBD1	.	TGTGCCAGCAGCCGATCGACAGGGCTTAACACTGAAGCTTTCTTT	CASSRSTGLNTEAFF
TRBV19	12	TRBJ2-1	.	.	TGTGCCAGTAGGGTCAGCGGGAATGAGCAGTTCTTC	CASRVSGNEQFF
TRBV21-1	14	TRBJ2-7	.	.	TGTGCCAGCGGGACGACAGGGAAGTTCTACGAGCAGTACTTC	CASGTTGKFYEQYF
TRBV7-2	14	TRBJ1-5	.	few	TGTGCCAGCACCGCCAAACCGGGCAATCAGCCCCAGCATTTT	CASTAKPGNQPQHF
TRBV19	14	TRBJ1-5	.	.	TGTGCCAGTAGTACAGGGTCTTCCAATCAGCCCCAGCATTTT	CASSTGSSNQPQHF
TRBV5-1	15	TRBJ1-6	TRBD1	.	TGCGCCAGCAGCTCGGGACAGTATAATAATTCACCCCTCCACTTT	CASSSGQYNNSPLHF
TRBV7-2	17	TRBJ1-1	TRBD1	.	TGTGCCAGCAGCCCCCGTCGGGGACAGGGGGGGAACACTGAAGCTTTCTTT	CASSPRRGQGGNTEAFF
TRBV7-6	16	TRBJ1-3	.	.	TGTGCCAGCAGCTTAGCTGGGGGCGAATCTGGAAACACCATATATTTT	CASSLAGGESGNTIYF
TRBV10-3	13	TRBJ1-1	.	.	TGTGCCATCAGTGGTGAGGTTTTTACTGAAGCTTTCTTT	CAISGEVFTEAFF
TRBV18	16	TRBJ1-3	.	.	TGTGCCAGCTCACCATGGAGCGAAGGCTCTGGAAACACCATATATTTT	CASSPWSEGSGNTIYF
TRBV19	16	TRBJ2-3	TRBD2	.	TGTGCCAGTAGTGCGCTCAGGGCGGGAGGTGGAGATACGCAGTATTTT	CASSALRAGGGDTQYF
TRBV2	14	TRBJ1-5	.	few	TGTGCCAGCAGTCCTGGGACTGTGAATCAGCCCCAGCATTTT	CASSPGTVNQPQHF
TRBV4-3	18	TRBJ1-4	TRBD1	few	TGCGCCAGCAGCCAAGTCCTTGCGGGTGGGACAGATAATGAAAAACTGTTTTTT	CASSQVLAGGTDNEKLFF
TRBV5-4	17	TRBJ1-1	.	.	TGTGCCAGCAGCTTCGGTGTAGTAAGCGAGATGAACACTGAAGCTTTCTTT	CASSFGVVSEMNTEAFF
TRBV6-2/TRBV6-3	15	TRBJ1-1	.	few	TGTGCCAGCAGTTACTTCAGGGTCGGGGGGACTGAAGCTTTCTTT	CASSYFRVGGTEAFF
TRBV5-1	16	TRBJ1-1	.	.	TGCGCCAGCAGCTTCCGGACTCGCCCGGAGAACACTGAAGCTTTCTTT	CASSFRTRPENTEAFF
TRBV4-2	14	TRBJ2-7	TRBD1	few	TGTGCCAGCAGCCAGAAGGGACAGTCCTACGAGCAGTACTTC	CASSQKGQSYEQYF